Presented here are 6 T cell receptor beta chains from one specimen sequenced in a study of blood T cell repertoires in COVID-19. The table came from immunoSEQ multiplex PCR; TCRdb's copy has only in-frame clones and leaves some out. The table records 100,000 to 150,000 clones, approximately 85% of them present only once. Material for sequencing was peripheral blood. These receptors were obtained from an elderly woman with COVID-19, enrolled during active disease.

The sample holds a few counts of this clone. The V gene is TRBV15, the J gene TRBJ2-3, with TRBD2 as a possible D gene (8 bases). This CDR3 is 18 amino acids long. Germline assignment: CDR1 LNHNV and CDR2 YYDKDF (reference sequence). V shed 3 bases and J shed 3 bases, with 22 bases lying between them. CDR3 protein: CATSRTGLTGGRTDTQYF. The CDR3 DNA reads TGTGCCACCAGCAGGACAGGGCTGACGGGAGGGCGTACAGATACGCAGTATTTT.

In DNA form, the CDR3 reads TGTGCCAGCAGAAAACGGACTAGCGACACCTACGAGCAGTACTTC. Amino acids: CASRKRTSDTYEQYF. The chain couples TRBV27 to TRBJ2-7, with TRBD2 matching 9 bases. V lost 6 bases, J lost 2 bases, and 8 bases stayed unmatched. The CDR3 runs 15 residues. Germline lookup yields CDR1 MNHEY and CDR2 SMNVEV (reference sequence).

This clone turned up a few times. This chain links TRBV4-2 with TRBJ2-5; D perhaps matches TRBD1 (6 bases). Trimming stripped 0 bases from V and 5 bases from J, with 10 bases between. CDR1 and CDR2 (germline): LGHNA, YNFKEQ. The CDR3 sequence is 14 residues long. The CDR3 sequence is CASSQDPGDETQYF. CDR3 sequence (DNA): TGTGCCAGCAGCCAAGATCCAGGGGATGAGACCCAGTACTTC.

The gene calls are TRBV5-1 and TRBJ2-3; D is unclear. Per germline, CDR1 SGHRS and CDR2 YFSETQ. CDR3 size: 14 residues. Trimming took 5 bases from V and 0 from J, leaving 10 bases between them. CDR3 DNA: TGCGCCAGCAGATGGTTCGGGAGCACAGATACGCAGTATTTT. Residues: CASRWFGSTDTQYF. Full variable domain (rest looked up from reference TRBV5-1 and TRBJ2-3): KAGVTQTPRYLIKTRGQQVTLSCSPISGHRSVSWYQQTPGQGLQFLFEYFSETQRNKGNFPGRFSGRQFSNSRSEMNVSTLELGDSALYLCASRWFGSTDTQYFGPGTRLTVL.

The chain is built from TRBV7-2 and TRBJ2-1, with TRBD1 matching 9 bases. The CDR3 contains 16 residues. Germline loops: CDR1 SGHTA, CDR2 FQGNSA. The junction had 11 bases not matched to a gene; V was cut back by 5 bases and J by 6 bases. CDR3 in DNA: TGTGCCAGCAGCAAGCCGGGACAGGGTATTGTCAATGAGCAGTTCTTC. It is translated as CASSKPGQGIVNEQFF.

The chain has TRBV19 and TRBJ2-2; unclear D gene. Germline assignment: CDR1 LNHDA and CDR2 SQIVND (reference sequence). Trimming cost V 4 bases and J 1 base, with 7 bases left between them. The CDR3 is 14 amino acids. The DNA for the CDR3 is TGTGCCAGTAGTAGAACACGGAACACCGGGGAGCTGTTTTTT. It codes for CASSRTRNTGELFF.